These 31 T cell receptor beta chains share one sample of origin, sequenced in a study of shared clonotypes between healthy human individuals. Here immunoSEQ multiplex PCR was the method, and the copy in TCRdb shows in-frame clones only, minus some. The sample yields 1 million to 1.2 million clones, 60% to 80% seen once. Sequencing input: memory CD4+ T cells from PBMCs. Subset indicated: CD45RA-negative fraction. The receptors derive from a man younger than 30 in good health. Some clones in this sample may be carry-over from other donors' samples.

There are many counts of this clone. This sequence joins TRBV5-1 and TRBJ2-7; D gene ambiguous. V shed 3 bases and J shed 0 bases, with 13 bases lying between them. The CDR3 totals 15 residues. CDR1 is SGHRS, CDR2 YFSETQ, per germline. CDR3 amino acids: CASSSINSLSYEQYF. The DNA for the CDR3 is TGCGCCAGCAGCTCAATTAACTCCCTCTCCTACGAGCAGTACTTC.

This chain links TRBV28 with TRBJ1-3; D might be TRBD1 (5 bases). Looked up from germline, CDR1 is MDHEN and CDR2 is SYDVKM. Trimming took 1 base from V and 1 from J, leaving 14 bases between them. CDR3 size: 17 residues. CDR3 sequence reads: CASSLYSGIGSGNTIYF. The CDR3, as DNA: TGTGCCAGCAGTTTATATTCAGGGATCGGTTCTGGAAACACCATATATTTT. Full variable domain (missing parts from reference TRBV28 and TRBJ1-3): DVKVTQSSRYLVKRTGEKVFLECVQDMDHENMFWYRQDPGLGLRLIYFSYDVKMKEKGDIPEGYSVSREKKERFSLILESASTNQTSMYLCASSLYSGIGSGNTIYFGEGSWLTVV.

The chain uses TRBV5-6 and TRBJ1-2; D is possibly TRBD1 (5 bases). Trimming removed 3 bases from V and 7 bases from J, with 19 bases in between. This CDR3 contains 15 residues. The germline CDR1 and CDR2 sequences are SGHDT and YYEEEE. CDR3 nucleotide sequence: TGTGCCAGCAGCTCGTTCTGGGGCGCGGAGAGTGGCTACACCTTC. Translated, it gives CASSSFWGAESGYTF.

As to this clone: Within the sample, other DNA sequences also encode this same CDR3. The chain links TRBV29-1 to TRBJ2-3; D not resolved. V lost 3 bases and J 2 bases, leaving 6 bases between the germline ends. This CDR3 region has 12 residues. The germline V gene has CDR1 SQVTM and CDR2 ANQGSEA. The CDR3 DNA reads as TGCAGCGTTGAGGGCTACACAGATACGCAGTATTTT. Translation gives CSVEGYTDTQYF.

V gene TRBV7-3 combines with J gene TRBJ2-3, with 7 bases matching TRBD1. Trimming at V came to 1 base and at J to 8 bases, leaving 6 bases not matched to a gene. CDR3 size: 14 residues. Germline-derived CDR1 and CDR2 are SGHTA and FQGTGA. CDR3 sequence: CASSLRQGRGTQYF. CDR3 nucleotides: TGTGCCAGCAGCTTAAGACAGGGACGCGGTACGCAGTATTTT.

This chain uses TRBV5-1 with TRBJ2-5; 10 bases line up with TRBD2. The V gene end was trimmed by 4 bases and the J gene end by 5 bases; junction bases not matched to a gene: 5. Looked up from germline, CDR1 is SGHRS and CDR2 is YFSETQ. The CDR3 contains 14 residues. This CDR3 is CASSRAGGPETQYF. DNA of the CDR3: TGCGCCAGCAGCCGAGCGGGAGGGCCGGAGACCCAGTACTTC.

This clone was found many times. The CDR3 DNA reads as TGCGCCAGCAGCTTGAACAGGGACTATAATTCACCCCTCCACTTT. Its protein is CASSLNRDYNSPLHF. The rearrangement links TRBV5-1 to TRBJ1-6; possibly TRBD1 for D (6 bases). Germline CDR1 reads SGHRS; CDR2 reads YFSETQ. Trimming removed 1 base from V and 3 bases from J, with 8 bases in between. The CDR3 loop spans 15 amino acids. Full variable domain (outside the CDR3, taken from reference TRBV5-1 and TRBJ1-6): KAGVTQTPRYLIKTRGQQVTLSCSPISGHRSVSWYQQTPGQGLQFLFEYFSETQRNKGNFPGRFSGRQFSNSRSEMNVSTLELGDSALYLCASSLNRDYNSPLHFGNGTRLTVT.

The chain employs TRBV6-1 and TRBJ2-3; D is unclear. The CDR3 is 13 residues long. V lost 6 bases and J 6 bases, leaving 13 bases between the germline ends. Germline V gene sequence: CDR1 MNHNS, CDR2 SASEGT. The CDR3 region has the DNA TGTGCCAGCAGCGGGCAGCTCCCGGATACGCAGTATTTT. The encoded protein is CASSGQLPDTQYF.

The chain's CDR3 is CASSPSTEHQYF. In DNA form, the CDR3 reads TGTGCCAGCAGCCCCTCCACGGAACACCAGTACTTC. V is TRBV6-6 and J is TRBJ2-5; D unclear. Germline V gives CDR1 MNHNY, CDR2 SVGAGI (reference sequence). Trimming took 6 bases from V and 10 from J, leaving 15 bases between them. This CDR3 is 12 amino acids long.

The chain joins TRBV11-2 to TRBJ2-1; TRBD1 matches 7 bases. CDR3 length equals 16 residues. V shed 5 bases, J shed 2 bases, and the junction held 9 bases outside the gene matches. Germline V gene data show CDR1 as SGHAT and CDR2 as FQNNGV. The CDR3 sequence: CASSRRDSSPYNEQFF. CDR3 bases: TGTGCCAGCAGCCGACGGGACAGCTCTCCCTACAATGAGCAGTTCTTC.

The chain has TRBV15 and TRBJ2-7; the match to TRBD1 covers 9 bases. Germline V gene sequence: CDR1 LNHNV, CDR2 YYDKDF (reference sequence). This CDR3 comprises 15 residues. V gave up 5 bases and J gave up 1 base; unmatched junction bases: 6. The CDR3 is CATSGGQGGSYEQYF. The DNA for the CDR3 is TGTGCCACCAGCGGGGGACAGGGAGGTTCCTACGAGCAGTACTTC.

This clone was seen at least ten times. This chain joins TRBV6-1 and TRBJ1-1; tentatively, D is TRBD1 (5 bases). V was clipped by 3 bases and J by 4 bases, with 18 bases between them. The germline gives CDR1 MNHNS, CDR2 SASEGT. The CDR3 covers 16 residues. CDR3 in amino acids: CASSDAGGSGATEAFF. The CDR3 nucleotides read TGTGCCAGCAGTGATGCTGGGGGGAGTGGGGCCACTGAAGCTTTCTTT.

The gene calls are TRBV5-1 and TRBJ1-3, with unresolved D. Germline values: CDR1 SGHRS, CDR2 YFSETQ. Between the trimmed V and J ends, which lost 0 bases and 2 bases, there was a span of 6 bases. The CDR3 extends over 14 amino acids. This CDR3 reads CASSLASPGNTIYF. In DNA, the CDR3 is TGCGCCAGCAGCTTGGCCAGTCCTGGAAACACCATATATTTT.

The chain recombines TRBV27 with TRBJ2-5, with D possibly matching TRBD1 (5 bases). This CDR3 is 14 amino acids long. Germline-derived CDR1 and CDR2 are MNHEY and SMNVEV (reference sequence). The germline V and J ends were trimmed by 2 bases and 5 bases, with 12 bases remaining between them. CDR3 DNA: TGTGCCAGCAGTTTAAGGGGCCTCGGGGAGACCCAGTACTTC. Its translation: CASSLRGLGETQYF.

Of note for this clone: The same CDR3 arises from other DNA sequences in this sample as well. The V gene is TRBV2, the J gene TRBJ1-1; perhaps TRBD1 as D (5 bases). Germline V gene lookup returns CDR1 SNHLY and CDR2 FYNNEI. There are 13 residues in the CDR3. The V end lost 1 base, the J end lost 4 bases, and 7 bases lay between the germline ends. The CDR3 spells CASSEEQGTEAFF. The CDR3 DNA follows: TGTGCCAGCAGTGAAGAGCAGGGCACTGAAGCTTTCTTT.

The chain has TRBV27 and TRBJ1-5; 7 bases are a match to TRBD1. Trimming cost V 6 bases and J 0 bases; bases outside gene matches: 2. The CDR3 is 14 residues long. From germline, CDR1 is MNHEY and CDR2 SMNVEV (reference sequence). The CDR3 DNA is TGTGCCAGCAGAGAGGGGGCTAGCAATCAGCCCCAGCATTTT. This gives the protein CASREGASNQPQHF.

The chain recombines TRBV28 with TRBJ1-2, with a weak D call TRBD1 (5 bases). Per germline, CDR1 MDHEN and CDR2 SYDVKM. The CDR3 totals 14 residues. Trimming stripped 3 bases from V and 4 bases from J, with 12 bases between. The CDR3 DNA is TGTGCCAGCAGTTTTTCCTGGGGGTTCTATGGCTACACCTTC. Residues: CASSFSWGFYGYTF.

The chain couples TRBV5-1 to TRBJ1-2; tentatively, D is TRBD1 (5 bases). The CDR3 runs to 12 residues. The germline V gene encodes CDR1 SGHRS and CDR2 YFSETQ. Trimming left V 4 bases short and J 8 bases short, with 12 bases between. In DNA form, the CDR3 reads TGCGCCAGCAGCGATCAGGGCGTGGGCTACACCTTC. Translating gives CASSDQGVGYTF.

This chain uses TRBV5-1 with TRBJ1-1; TRBD1 agrees at 7 bases. V gave up 3 bases and J gave up 2 bases; unmatched junction bases: 10. This CDR3 has 16 residues. Germline-derived CDR1 and CDR2 are SGHRS and YFSETQ. CDR3 residues: CASSSQGGTVNTEAFF. The DNA for the CDR3 is TGCGCCAGCAGCTCCCAAGGCGGGACAGTTAACACTGAAGCTTTCTTT.

This rearrangement joins TRBV29-1 to TRBJ2-3; D perhaps matches TRBD2 (5 bases). Trimming shortened V by 4 bases and J by 5 bases, and 19 bases separated the two germline ends. Germline V gene lookup returns CDR1 SQVTM and CDR2 ANQGSEA. The CDR3 extends over 15 amino acids. Written as DNA, the CDR3 is TGCAGCGTTGGTACGGAGCTAGCCGCCAGAGATACGCAGTATTTT. It translates to CSVGTELAARDTQYF.

The chain has TRBV7-3 and TRBJ2-5; the D is unclear. The germline V gene has CDR1 SGHTA and CDR2 FQGTGA. V was shortened by 8 bases and J by 7 bases, with 20 bases between the two germline ends. This CDR3 spans 14 amino acids. CDR3 DNA: TGTGCCAGCTCCCCCCCCGGTCCCGGTGTGACCCAGTACTTC. This sequence encodes CASSPPGPGVTQYF. The whole variable domain, filled in from reference TRBV7-3 and TRBJ2-5, reads GAGVSQTPSNKVTEKGKYVELRCDPISGHTALYWYRQSLGQGPEFLIYFQGTGAADDSGLPNDRFFAVRPEGSVSTLKIQRTERGDSAVYLCASSPPGPGVTQYFGPGTRLLVL.

The CDR3: CASPGQASNEKLFF. In nucleotides, the CDR3 is TGTGCCAGCCCCGGACAGGCATCCAATGAAAAACTGTTTTTT. The chain carries TRBV6-7 and TRBJ1-4; TRBD1 aligns across 7 bases. TRBV6-7 is filed as an ORF, its function uncertain. The CDR3 has 14 amino acids. V was pared by 8 bases and J by 5 bases, with 8 bases of the junction left unmatched.

The V call is TRBV7-9, the J call TRBJ1-4; possibly TRBD1 for D (6 bases). The CDR3 has 14 residues. Germline CDR1 is SEHNR and CDR2 is FQNEAQ (reference sequence). V lost 6 bases to trimming and J lost 5 bases, with 13 bases between them. CDR3 in amino acids: CASRGRTGNEKLFF. DNA of the CDR3: TGTGCCAGCAGGGGCCGAACAGGGAATGAAAAACTGTTTTTT.

The V call is TRBV2, the J call TRBJ2-2; D is ambiguous. The germline gives CDR1 SNHLY, CDR2 FYNNEI. Between the trimmed V and J ends, which lost 8 bases and 0 bases, there was a span of 7 bases. The CDR3 has 13 residues. In nucleotides, the CDR3 is TGTGCCAGCGGGGAAACGAACACCGGGGAGCTGTTTTTT. It specifies CASGETNTGELFF.

This clone was observed many times. This sequence joins TRBV5-1 and TRBJ2-7; tentatively, D is TRBD2 (6 bases). The ends were cut back, 8 bases at V and 4 bases at J, with 16 bases in the middle. The CDR3 is 13 residues long. CDR1 and CDR2 (germline): SGHRS, YFSETQ. For the CDR3, the DNA is TGCGCCAGTACCCGGGACTCGGCGTACGAGCAGTACTTC. Its protein product is CASTRDSAYEQYF.

The V gene is TRBV5-8, the J gene TRBJ1-2; no definite D call. Germline CDR1 is SGHTS and CDR2 is YDEGEE. Trimming took off 4 bases at V and 2 bases at J, with 18 bases between the two ends. This CDR3 region has 16 residues. The CDR3 DNA sequence: TGTGCCAGCAGCATCTTAAAATTGGAGGGAAACTATGGCTACACCTTC. Protein sequence: CASSILKLEGNYGYTF.

This clone was found a few times. This chain joins TRBV5-4 and TRBJ1-2; D is uncertain. This CDR3 is built from 14 residues. Germline V gives CDR1 SGHNT, CDR2 YYREEE (reference sequence). The ends were cut back, 4 bases at V and 7 bases at J, with 17 bases in the middle. The CDR3 reads CASSRAAGGSGYTF. CDR3 nucleotides: TGTGCCAGCAGCCGGGCGGCAGGAGGAAGTGGCTACACCTTC.

The J gene is TRBJ1-3, the V gene TRBV5-4, with D perhaps TRBD1 (6 bases). CDR1 is SGHNT and CDR2 is YYREEE in the germline V gene (reference sequence). V was clipped by 7 bases and J by 0 bases, with 17 bases between them. This CDR3 is built from 16 residues. The DNA of the CDR3 is TGTGCCAGCGGAACCGGAGGACAGATCTCTGGAAACACCATATATTTT. The encoded protein is CASGTGGQISGNTIYF.

CDR3 loop: CASRPEGDSISTFF. The CDR3 bases are TGTGCCAGCAGGCCGGAGGGGGACTCTATATCCACTTTCTTT. The V and J genes are TRBV6-5 and TRBJ1-1; possibly TRBD1 for D (6 bases). CDR3 length: 14 amino acids. V was trimmed by 6 bases and J by 12 bases, leaving 23 bases between them. Germline lookup yields CDR1 MNHEY and CDR2 SVGAGI.

This chain uses TRBV6-1 with TRBJ2-1; D remains unclear. Trimming left V 1 base short and J 9 bases short, with 16 bases between. The CDR3 consists of 15 residues. The V gene's germline CDR1 is MNHNS and CDR2 SASEGT. In nucleotides, the CDR3 is TGTGCCAGCAGTGAAGATAGTATTTCCCCTTGTGAGCAGTTCTTC. It encodes CASSEDSISPCEQFF.

The chain links TRBV4-2 to TRBJ1-2; a weak D match, TRBD1 (6 bases). V lost 0 bases and J 7 bases, leaving 21 bases between the germline ends. There are 17 residues in the CDR3. The V gene's germline CDR1 is LGHNA and CDR2 YNFKEQ. This CDR3 is CASSQDSRGFVVSGYTF. The CDR3 DNA follows: TGTGCCAGCAGCCAAGACTCCAGGGGCTTTGTGGTGAGTGGCTACACCTTC.